These 12 T cell receptor beta chains were sequenced from one sample in a study of blood T cell repertoires in COVID-19 (dated by TCRdb to 2018 to 2020). Libraries were made using the immunoSEQ multiplex PCR assay. Here the immuneACCESS table is served through TCRdb, limited to in-frame sequences with V and J called. Missing clones are a known gap in these copies; in checked studies unresolved V genes cover under half, and the rest lacks a known reason. The sample includes about 150,000 clones, with roughly 89% observed a single time. 2.5% to 3.5% of the sample is taken by the ten largest. Sequencing was performed on peripheral blood. These receptors originate from a man between 60 and 70 years old with active or convalescent COVID-19.

The chain links TRBV30 to TRBJ1-5; 7 bases are shared with TRBD1. The CDR3 length is 14 residues. Trimming cost V 7 bases and J 2 bases; bases outside gene matches: 8. CDR1 and CDR2 (germline): GTSNPN, SVGIG (reference sequence). The CDR3 DNA is TGTGCCTTCTCAGGAGGGGGCGGCAATCAGCCCCAGCATTTT. Its protein is CAFSGGGGNQPQHF.

There are a few counts of this clone. V usage is TRBV7-2 and J usage is TRBJ2-7, with D tentatively TRBD2 (6 bases). The germline V and J ends were trimmed by 5 bases and 6 bases, with 14 bases remaining between them. CDR1 is SGHTA and CDR2 is FQGNSA in the germline V gene. This CDR3 contains 13 residues. This chain's CDR3 is CASSISGAGEQYF. Here the CDR3 DNA reads TGTGCCAGCAGCATTAGCGGCGCGGGCGAGCAGTACTTC.

This clone was found once. The V gene is TRBV7-3, the J gene TRBJ2-2; 7 nucleotides align to TRBD1. V dropped 4 bases and J dropped 1; count of bases not matched to a gene: 3. The CDR3 sequence is 15 residues long. Germline CDR1 and CDR2: SGHTA and FQGTGA. The CDR3 DNA sequence: TGTGCCAGCAGCTCCGGGACAGTGAACACCGGGGAGCTGTTTTTT. Amino acid sequence: CASSSGTVNTGELFF.

This clone was seen a single time. V usage is TRBV5-1 and J usage is TRBJ2-5; TRBD1 is a possible D gene (7 bases). Germline V lookup: CDR1 SGHRS, CDR2 YFSETQ. Trimming removed 0 bases at V and 7 bases at J, with 22 bases between. The CDR3 covers 17 residues. As DNA, the CDR3 is TGCGCCAGCAGCTTGGAAAGGACAGGAGGGCTAGAAGGGACCCAGTACTTC. Protein product: CASSLERTGGLEGTQYF.

This rearrangement joins TRBV15 to TRBJ2-1; 11 nucleotides align to TRBD2. This CDR3 region has 15 residues. V trimming: 3 bases; J trimming: 5 bases; junction bases outside the gene matches: 3. Germline CDR1 is LNHNV and CDR2 is YYDKDF (reference sequence). CDR3 bases: TGTGCCACCAGCAGTCGACTAGCGGGGAACAATGAGCAGTTCTTC. This codes for CATSSRLAGNNEQFF.

V and J are TRBV2 and TRBJ1-2; D remains ambiguous. Trimming left V 4 bases short and J 10 bases short, with 13 bases between. The CDR3 has 12 residues. The V gene's germline CDR1 is SNHLY and CDR2 FYNNEI. The CDR3 bases are TGTGCCAGCAGTGCGCGGGCCCCCTACTACACCTTC. Residues: CASSARAPYYTF.

CDR3 nucleotide sequence: TGCAGCGCTAGCGGGGGGGTACCCACAGATACGCAGTATTTT. Translated, it gives CSASGGVPTDTQYF. The genes are TRBV29-1 and TRBJ2-3; 12 bases are a match to TRBD2. CDR3 size: 14 residues. The V and J ends lost 7 bases and 2 bases, in that order; junction bases with no gene match: 4. Germline V gives CDR1 SQVTM, CDR2 ANQGSEA.

This clone has a single count. The CDR3 sequence is CSASVGTGGREQYF. CDR3 nucleotides: TGCAGTGCTAGTGTCGGGACAGGGGGCCGAGAGCAGTACTTC. The chain links TRBV20-1 to TRBJ2-7; 12 bases agree with TRBD1. V lost 3 bases, J lost 7 bases, and 7 bases stayed unmatched. Germline assignment: CDR1 DFQATT and CDR2 SNEGSKA (reference sequence). This CDR3 spans 14 amino acids.

The chain employs TRBV7-6 and TRBJ1-2; 8 nucleotides line up with TRBD1. CDR1 is SGHVS and CDR2 is FNYEAQ in the germline V gene. V was clipped by 1 base and J by 6 bases; unmatched bases: 4. The length of the CDR3 is 14 residues. The CDR3 sequence: CASSLGLTGDGYTF. The CDR3 coding sequence is TGTGCCAGCAGCTTAGGACTGACAGGGGATGGCTACACCTTC.

The chain joins TRBV5-1 to TRBJ2-4, with 8 bases aligning to TRBD2. The germline gives CDR1 SGHRS, CDR2 YFSETQ. This CDR3 is built from 15 residues. The trim removed 5 bases at V and 3 bases at J, leaving 7 bases unmatched. CDR3 residues: CASSFNGRDKNIQYF. The CDR3 DNA follows: TGCGCCAGCAGTTTCAACGGGAGGGACAAAAACATTCAGTACTTC.

V gene TRBV7-9 combines with J gene TRBJ1-1, with 8 bases aligning to TRBD1. The CDR3 covers 15 residues. The V and J ends lost 5 bases and 1 base, in that order; junction bases with no gene match: 6. The germline V gene has CDR1 SEHNR and CDR2 FQNEAQ (reference sequence). DNA of the CDR3: TGTGCCAGCAGCACCCGGACAGGGCGGAACACTGAAGCTTTCTTT. This gives the protein CASSTRTGRNTEAFF.

This clone appeared once. The rearrangement uses TRBV20-1 and TRBJ2-2; 8 nucleotides align to TRBD2. The V segment lost 3 bases and the J segment 7 bases; nucleotides outside the gene matches: 10. Per the germline V gene, CDR1 is DFQATT and CDR2 is SNEGSKA (reference sequence). CDR3 size: 15 residues. The CDR3 here is CSASGGTSLGGELFF. The CDR3 DNA reads as TGCAGTGCTAGTGGCGGGACTAGTTTAGGCGGGGAGCTGTTTTTT.